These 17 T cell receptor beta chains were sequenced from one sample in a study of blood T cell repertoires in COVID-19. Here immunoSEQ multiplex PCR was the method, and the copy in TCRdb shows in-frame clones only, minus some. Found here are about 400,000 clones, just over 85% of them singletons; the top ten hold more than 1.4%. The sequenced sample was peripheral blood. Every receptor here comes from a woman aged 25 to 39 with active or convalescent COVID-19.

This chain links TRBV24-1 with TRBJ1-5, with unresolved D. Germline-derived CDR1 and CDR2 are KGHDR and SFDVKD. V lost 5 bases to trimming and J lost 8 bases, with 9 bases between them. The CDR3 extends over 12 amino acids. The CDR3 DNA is TGTGCCACCAGTGGTCAGTATAAGCCCCAGCATTTT. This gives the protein CATSGQYKPQHF.

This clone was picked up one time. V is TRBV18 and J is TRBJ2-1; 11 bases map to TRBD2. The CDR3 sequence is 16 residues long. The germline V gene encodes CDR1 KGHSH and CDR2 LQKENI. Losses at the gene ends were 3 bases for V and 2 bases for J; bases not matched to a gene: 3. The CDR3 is CASSPPTSGAYNEQFF. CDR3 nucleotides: TGTGCCAGCTCACCGCCGACTAGCGGGGCCTACAATGAGCAGTTCTTC.

The chain's CDR3 is CASSLRPGLTNEKLFF. CDR3 nucleotide sequence: TGCGCCAGCAGCCTCAGACCGGGATTAACTAATGAAAAACTGTTTTTT. The gene calls are TRBV4-1 and TRBJ1-4; D gene ambiguous. Germline CDR1 is MGHRA and CDR2 is YSYEKL. The CDR3 loop spans 16 amino acids. The V gene lost 4 bases and the J gene lost 1 base, with 13 bases spanning the gap.

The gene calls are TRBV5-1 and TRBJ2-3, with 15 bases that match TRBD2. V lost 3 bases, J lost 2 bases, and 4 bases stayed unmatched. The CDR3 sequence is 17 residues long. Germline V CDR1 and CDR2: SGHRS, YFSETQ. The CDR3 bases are TGCGCCAGCAGCTCCGGGACTAGCGGGGGGAACACAGATACGCAGTATTTT. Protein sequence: CASSSGTSGGNTDTQYF.

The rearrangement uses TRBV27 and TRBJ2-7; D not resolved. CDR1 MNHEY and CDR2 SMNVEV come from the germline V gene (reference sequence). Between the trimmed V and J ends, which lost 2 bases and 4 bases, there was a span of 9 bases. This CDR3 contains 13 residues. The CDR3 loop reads CASSLTQKYEQYF. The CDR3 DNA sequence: TGTGCCAGCAGTTTAACACAGAAATACGAGCAGTACTTC.

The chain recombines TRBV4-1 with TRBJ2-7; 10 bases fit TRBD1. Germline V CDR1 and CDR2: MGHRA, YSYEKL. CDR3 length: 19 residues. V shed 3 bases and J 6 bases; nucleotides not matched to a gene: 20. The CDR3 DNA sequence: TGCGCCAGCAGCCATCCGGGACAGGGGCTATCACCTCTCCGTAGCGAGCAGTACTTC. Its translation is CASSHPGQGLSPLRSEQYF.

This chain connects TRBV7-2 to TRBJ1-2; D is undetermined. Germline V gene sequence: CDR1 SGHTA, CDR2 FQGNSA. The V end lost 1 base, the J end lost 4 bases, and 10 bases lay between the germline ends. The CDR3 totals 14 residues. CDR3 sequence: CASSLGRPTYGYTF. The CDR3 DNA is TGTGCCAGCAGCTTAGGGAGACCGACCTATGGCTACACCTTC.

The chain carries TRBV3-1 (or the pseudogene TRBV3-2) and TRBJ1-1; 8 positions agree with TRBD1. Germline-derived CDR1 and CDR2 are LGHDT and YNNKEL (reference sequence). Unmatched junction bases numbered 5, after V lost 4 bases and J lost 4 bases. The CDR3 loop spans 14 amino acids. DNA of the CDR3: TGTGCCAGCAGCCTCCGAACAGGGGGCACTGAAGCTTTCTTT. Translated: CASSLRTGGTEAFF.

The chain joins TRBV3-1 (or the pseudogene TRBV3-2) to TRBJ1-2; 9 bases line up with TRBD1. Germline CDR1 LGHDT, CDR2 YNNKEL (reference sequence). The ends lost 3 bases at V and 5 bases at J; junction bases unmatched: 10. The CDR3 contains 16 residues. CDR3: CASSHSRDRERYGYTF. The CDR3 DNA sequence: TGTGCCAGCAGCCACTCACGGGACAGGGAGCGTTATGGCTACACCTTC.

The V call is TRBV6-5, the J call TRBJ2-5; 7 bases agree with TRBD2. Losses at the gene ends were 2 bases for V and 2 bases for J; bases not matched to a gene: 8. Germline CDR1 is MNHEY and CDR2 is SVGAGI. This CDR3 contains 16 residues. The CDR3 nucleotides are TGTGCCAGCAGTTACCTCAGCGGGAAGGGGCAAGAGACCCAGTACTTC. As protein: CASSYLSGKGQETQYF.

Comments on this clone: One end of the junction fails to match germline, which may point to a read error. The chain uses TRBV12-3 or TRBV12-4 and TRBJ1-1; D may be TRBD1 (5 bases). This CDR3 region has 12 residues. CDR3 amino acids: CASSWGGGLGIF. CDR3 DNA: TGTGCCAGCAGTTGGGGCGGTGGTTTAGGGATCTTT.

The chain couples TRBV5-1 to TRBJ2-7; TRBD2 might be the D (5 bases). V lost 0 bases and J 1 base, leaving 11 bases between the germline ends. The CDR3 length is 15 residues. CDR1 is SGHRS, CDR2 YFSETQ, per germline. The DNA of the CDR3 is TGCGCCAGCAGCTTGGTAGCGAATCGGTCCTACGAGCAGTACTTC. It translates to CASSLVANRSYEQYF. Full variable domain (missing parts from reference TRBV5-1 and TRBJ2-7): KAGVTQTPRYLIKTRGQQVTLSCSPISGHRSVSWYQQTPGQGLQFLFEYFSETQRNKGNFPGRFSGRQFSNSRSEMNVSTLELGDSALYLCASSLVANRSYEQYFGPGTRLTVT.

As DNA, the CDR3 is TGTGCCAGCAGTGACGGACAACCGCTAAACGGCTACACCTTC. It is translated as CASSDGQPLNGYTF. This sequence joins TRBV2 and TRBJ1-2; perhaps TRBD1 as D (5 bases). Germline V gene data show CDR1 as SNHLY and CDR2 as FYNNEI. V dropped 3 bases and J dropped 8 bases, with 16 bases sitting between them. CDR3 length equals 14 residues.

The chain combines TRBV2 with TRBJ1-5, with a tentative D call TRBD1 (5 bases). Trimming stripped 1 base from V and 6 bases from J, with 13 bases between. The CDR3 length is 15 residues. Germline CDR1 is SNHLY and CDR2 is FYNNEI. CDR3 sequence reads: CASSEGRQKVQPQHF. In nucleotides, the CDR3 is TGTGCCAGCAGTGAAGGGAGACAGAAGGTTCAGCCCCAGCATTTT.

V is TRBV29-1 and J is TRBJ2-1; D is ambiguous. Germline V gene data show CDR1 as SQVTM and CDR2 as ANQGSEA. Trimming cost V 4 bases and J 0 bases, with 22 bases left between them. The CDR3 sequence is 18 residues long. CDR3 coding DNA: TGCAGCGTTGTCGGCTCTTTCGCGGTAAAGAGCTCCTACAATGAGCAGTTCTTC. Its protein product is CSVVGSFAVKSSYNEQFF.

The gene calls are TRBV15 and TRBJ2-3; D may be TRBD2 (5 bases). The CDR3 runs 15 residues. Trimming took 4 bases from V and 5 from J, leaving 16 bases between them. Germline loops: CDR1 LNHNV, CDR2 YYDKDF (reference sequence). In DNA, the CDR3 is TGTGCCACCAGCACCGGGAACTCCCGGGGAGATACGCAGTATTTT. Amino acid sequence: CATSTGNSRGDTQYF. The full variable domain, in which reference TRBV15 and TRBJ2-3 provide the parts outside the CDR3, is DAMVIQNPRYQVTQFGKPVTLSCSQTLNHNVMYWYQQKSSQAPKLLFHYYDKDFNNEADTPDNFQSRRPNTSFCFLDIRSPGLGDTAMYLCATSTGNSRGDTQYFGPGTRLTVL.

The CDR3 sequence: CASSFLGRSTDTQYF. The CDR3, as DNA: TGCGCCAGCAGCTTTCTGGGGAGGAGCACAGATACGCAGTATTTT. The J gene is TRBJ2-3, the V gene TRBV5-1; D may be TRBD2 (6 bases). This CDR3 has 15 amino acids. Trimming took off 2 bases at V and 0 bases at J, with 10 bases between the two ends. Germline loops: CDR1 SGHRS, CDR2 YFSETQ.